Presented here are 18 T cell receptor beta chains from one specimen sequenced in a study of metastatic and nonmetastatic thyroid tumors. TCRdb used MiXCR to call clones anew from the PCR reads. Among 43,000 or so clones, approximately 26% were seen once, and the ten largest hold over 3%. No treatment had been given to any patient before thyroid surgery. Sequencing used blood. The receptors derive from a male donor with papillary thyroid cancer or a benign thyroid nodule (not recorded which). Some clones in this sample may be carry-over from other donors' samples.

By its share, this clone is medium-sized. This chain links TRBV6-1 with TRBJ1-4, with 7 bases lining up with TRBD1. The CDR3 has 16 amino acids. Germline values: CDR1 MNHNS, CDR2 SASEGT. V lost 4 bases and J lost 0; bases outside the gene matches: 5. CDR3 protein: CASSVRTGATNEKLFF. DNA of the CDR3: TGTGCCAGCAGTGTACGAACAGGGGCAACTAATGAAAAACTGTTTTTT.

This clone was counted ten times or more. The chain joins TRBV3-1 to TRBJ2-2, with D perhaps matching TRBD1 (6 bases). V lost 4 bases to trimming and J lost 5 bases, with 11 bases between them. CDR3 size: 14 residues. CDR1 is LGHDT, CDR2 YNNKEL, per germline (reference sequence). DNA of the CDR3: TGTGCCAGCAGCCCGCTTACAGGGACCGGGGAGCTGTTTTTT. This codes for CASSPLTGTGELFF.

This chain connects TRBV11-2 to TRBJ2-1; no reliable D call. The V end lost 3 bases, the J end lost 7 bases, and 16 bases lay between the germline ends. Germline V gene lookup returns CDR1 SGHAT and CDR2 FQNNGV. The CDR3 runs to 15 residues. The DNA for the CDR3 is TGTGCCAGCAGCTTCCAGGACCACCTTTTTAATGAGCAGTTCTTC. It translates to CASSFQDHLFNEQFF.

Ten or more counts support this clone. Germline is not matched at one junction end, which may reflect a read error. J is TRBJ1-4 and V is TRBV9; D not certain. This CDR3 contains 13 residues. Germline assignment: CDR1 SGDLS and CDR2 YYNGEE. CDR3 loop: CAGSSPANEKLFF. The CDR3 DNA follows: TGTGCCGGCAGCTCCCCAGCTAATGAAAAACTGTTTTTT. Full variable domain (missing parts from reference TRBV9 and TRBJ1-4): DSGVTQTPKHLITATGQRVTLRCSPRSGDLSVYWYQQSLDQGLQFLIQYYNGEERAKGNILERFSAQQFPDLHSELNLSSLELGDSALYFCAGSSPANEKLFFGSGTQLSVL.

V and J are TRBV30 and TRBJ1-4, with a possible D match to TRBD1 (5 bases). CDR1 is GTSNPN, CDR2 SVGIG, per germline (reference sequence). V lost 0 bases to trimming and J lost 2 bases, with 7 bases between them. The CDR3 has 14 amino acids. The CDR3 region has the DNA TGTGCCTGGAGTGTGGCAGGGACTAATGAAAAACTGTTTTTT. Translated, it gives CAWSVAGTNEKLFF.

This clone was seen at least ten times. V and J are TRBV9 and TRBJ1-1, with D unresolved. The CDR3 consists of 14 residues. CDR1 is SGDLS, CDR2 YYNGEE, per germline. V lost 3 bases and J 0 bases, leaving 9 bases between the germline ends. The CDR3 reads CASSANPLNTEAFF. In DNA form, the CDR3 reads TGTGCCAGCAGCGCCAACCCCCTGAACACTGAAGCTTTCTTT.

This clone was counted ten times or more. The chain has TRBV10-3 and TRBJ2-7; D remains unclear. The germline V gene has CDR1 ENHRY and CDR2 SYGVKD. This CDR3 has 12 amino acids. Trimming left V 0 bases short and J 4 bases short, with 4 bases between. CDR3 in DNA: TGTGCCATCAGTGAGTCTTTGTACGAGCAGTACTTC. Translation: CAISESLYEQYF.

CDR3 bases: TGTGCCAGCAGTTTTATGGCCGGGACAGGGGGCAACACTGAAGCTTTCTTT. It translates to CASSFMAGTGGNTEAFF. The rearrangement links TRBV27 to TRBJ1-1; TRBD1 agrees at 12 bases. From germline, CDR1 is MNHEY and CDR2 SMNVEV (reference sequence). This CDR3 has 17 amino acids. Losses at the gene ends were 3 bases for V and 2 bases for J; bases not matched to a gene: 7.

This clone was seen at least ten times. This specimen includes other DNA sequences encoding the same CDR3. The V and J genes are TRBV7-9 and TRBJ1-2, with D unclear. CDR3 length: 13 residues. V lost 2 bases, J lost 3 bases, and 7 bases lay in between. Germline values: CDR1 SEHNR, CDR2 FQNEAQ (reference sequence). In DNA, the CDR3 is TGTGCCAGCAGCTTACAGGCCGACTATGGCTACACCTTC. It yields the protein CASSLQADYGYTF.

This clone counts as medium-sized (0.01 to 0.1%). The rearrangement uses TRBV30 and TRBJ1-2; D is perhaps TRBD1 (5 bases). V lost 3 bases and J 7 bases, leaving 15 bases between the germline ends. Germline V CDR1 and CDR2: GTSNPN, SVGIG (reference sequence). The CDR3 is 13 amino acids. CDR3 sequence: CAWRGQGIGGYTF. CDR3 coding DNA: TGTGCCTGGAGAGGGCAGGGAATAGGTGGCTACACCTTC.

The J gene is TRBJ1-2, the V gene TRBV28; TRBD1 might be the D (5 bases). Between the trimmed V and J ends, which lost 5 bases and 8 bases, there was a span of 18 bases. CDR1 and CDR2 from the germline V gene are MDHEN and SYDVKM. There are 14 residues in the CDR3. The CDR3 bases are TGTGCCAGCAGTAGAGGGGATCGCGCGATAGGCTACACCTTC. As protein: CASSRGDRAIGYTF.

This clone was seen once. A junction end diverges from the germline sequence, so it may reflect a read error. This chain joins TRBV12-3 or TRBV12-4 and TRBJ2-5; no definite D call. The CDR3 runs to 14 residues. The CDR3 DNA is TGTGTCAGCAGTCGCCAATATATTCAAGAGACCCAGTACTTC. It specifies CVSSRQYIQETQYF.

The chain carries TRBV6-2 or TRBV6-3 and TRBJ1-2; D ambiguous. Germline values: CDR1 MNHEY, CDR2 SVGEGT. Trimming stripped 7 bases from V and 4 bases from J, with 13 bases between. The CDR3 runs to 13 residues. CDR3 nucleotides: TGTGCCAGCACCTCCGGGTTGTTCTATGGCTACACCTTC. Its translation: CASTSGLFYGYTF.

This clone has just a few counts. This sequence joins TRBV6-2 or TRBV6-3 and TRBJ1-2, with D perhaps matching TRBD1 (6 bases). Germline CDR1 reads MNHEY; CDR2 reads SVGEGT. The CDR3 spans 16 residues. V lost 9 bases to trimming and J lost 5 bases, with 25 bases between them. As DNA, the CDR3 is TGTGCCAGTTCCGGGGGGGCAGTCGGGTTCCAATATGGCTACACCTTC. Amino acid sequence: CASSGGAVGFQYGYTF.

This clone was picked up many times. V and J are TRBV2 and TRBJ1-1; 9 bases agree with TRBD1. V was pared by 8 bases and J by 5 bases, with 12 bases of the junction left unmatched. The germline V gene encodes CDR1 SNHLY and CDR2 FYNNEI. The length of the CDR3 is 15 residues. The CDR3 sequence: CASVTGGFRGTEAFF. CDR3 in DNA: TGTGCCAGCGTCACAGGGGGCTTTAGGGGAACTGAAGCTTTCTTT.

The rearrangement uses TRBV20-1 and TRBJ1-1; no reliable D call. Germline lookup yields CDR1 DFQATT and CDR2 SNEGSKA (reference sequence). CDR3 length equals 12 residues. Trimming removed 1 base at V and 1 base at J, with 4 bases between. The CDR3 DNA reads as TGCAGTGCTAGAGGAGGGAACACTGAAGCTTTCTTT. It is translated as CSARGGNTEAFF.

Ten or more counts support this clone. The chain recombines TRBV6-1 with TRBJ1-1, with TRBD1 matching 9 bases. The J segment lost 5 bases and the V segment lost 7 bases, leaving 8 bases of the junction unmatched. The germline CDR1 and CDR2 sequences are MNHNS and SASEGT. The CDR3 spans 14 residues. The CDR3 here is CASMIQGARTEAFF. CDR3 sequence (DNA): TGTGCCAGCATGATACAGGGGGCGCGGACTGAAGCTTTCTTT.

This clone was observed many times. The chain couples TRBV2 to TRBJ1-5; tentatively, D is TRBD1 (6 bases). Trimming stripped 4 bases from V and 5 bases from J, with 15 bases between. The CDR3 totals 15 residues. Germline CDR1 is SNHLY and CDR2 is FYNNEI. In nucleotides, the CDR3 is TGTGCCAGCAGTGGAACAGGGCCAAACTATCAGCCCCAGCATTTT. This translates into CASSGTGPNYQPQHF.